The 31 T cell receptor beta chains given below trace back to one sample, sequenced in a study of blood T cell dynamics during melanoma immunotherapy. Only in-frame clones appear in the TCRdb table, and some are missing; sequencing was by immunoSEQ multiplex PCR. This table holds some 6,000 clones, 80% to 85% found once. Time point reported: week 3, after first cycle of checkpoint inhibitor. Sequencing was performed on blood, taken from a patient treated with checkpoint blockade. Receptors originate from a human donor with melanoma.

The chain couples TRBV5-4 to TRBJ1-2, with 7 bases identical to TRBD1. CDR1 is SGHNT and CDR2 is YYREEE in the germline V gene (reference sequence). This CDR3 comprises 15 residues. V gave up 0 bases and J gave up 6 bases; unmatched junction bases: 8. In DNA, the CDR3 is TGTGCCAGCAGCTTGGGAGGGACAGCCTTGGATGGCTACACCTTC. Residues: CASSLGGTALDGYTF.

The V call is TRBV7-9, the J call TRBJ1-3; no clear D. This CDR3 has 15 amino acids. The germline V gene encodes CDR1 SEHNR and CDR2 FQNEAQ (reference sequence). Trimming removed 1 base at V and 0 bases at J, with 7 bases between. DNA for the CDR3: TGTGCCAGCAGCTTAGGTCCGATCTCTGGAAACACCATATATTTT. The encoded protein is CASSLGPISGNTIYF.

This chain uses TRBV6-6 with TRBJ1-1; no firm D call. V lost 0 bases and J lost 1, with 0 bases in between. The CDR3 is 12 residues long. Germline CDR1 MNHNY, CDR2 SVGAGI (reference sequence). In DNA form, the CDR3 reads TGTGCCAGCAGTTACTCGAACACTGAAGCTTTCTTT. Encoded protein: CASSYSNTEAFF.

The chain combines TRBV2 with TRBJ1-6, with TRBD1 identical over 9 bases. Trimming took 7 bases from V and 6 from J; bases not matched to a gene: 4. This CDR3 comprises 14 residues. Germline V lookup: CDR1 SNHLY, CDR2 FYNNEI. The CDR3 DNA reads as TGTGCCAGCACATCGACAGGGGGTAATTCACCCCTCCACTTT. Translated: CASTSTGGNSPLHF.

This chain uses TRBV6-6 with TRBJ1-4; 9 positions agree with TRBD1. The V gene end was trimmed by 8 bases and the J gene end by 7 bases; junction bases not matched to a gene: 8. Germline-derived CDR1 and CDR2 are MNHNY and SVGAGI (reference sequence). The CDR3 has 14 residues. The CDR3 protein is CASHLGDRAEKLFF. CDR3 DNA sequence: TGTGCCAGCCATTTGGGGGACAGGGCTGAAAAACTGTTTTTT.

V usage is TRBV5-1 and J usage is TRBJ1-2; 7 bases agree with TRBD1. J was trimmed by 5 bases and V by 0 bases; bases with no gene match: 1. The germline V gene encodes CDR1 SGHRS and CDR2 YFSETQ. The CDR3 has 13 amino acids. CDR3 in amino acids: CASSLEGAYGYTF. Written as DNA, the CDR3 is TGCGCCAGCAGCTTGGAGGGGGCGTATGGCTACACCTTC.

This clone was detected only a few times. The chain recombines TRBV30 with TRBJ1-1; D is undetermined. The V gene's germline CDR1 is GTSNPN and CDR2 SVGIG (reference sequence). The ends were cut back, 5 bases at V and 1 base at J, with 8 bases in the middle. CDR3 length: 12 amino acids. Here the CDR3 reads CAWGRRNTEAFF. The CDR3 nucleotides read TGTGCCTGGGGGAGACGGAACACTGAAGCTTTCTTT.

The gene calls are TRBV18 and TRBJ2-7; 8 positions agree with TRBD1. The CDR3 runs 16 residues. With 2 bases clipped from V and 7 bases from J, the junction kept 13 bases outside the gene matches. The germline gives CDR1 KGHSH, CDR2 LQKENI. The CDR3 bases are TGTGCCAGCTCACCAGGGACAGGTCCCGCCGTGAGGGAGCAGTACTTC. Translation: CASSPGTGPAVREQYF.

This chain joins TRBV9 and TRBJ2-7; the D gene could be TRBD1 or TRBD2 (5 bases each). The V gene's germline CDR1 is SGDLS and CDR2 YYNGEE. This CDR3 has 15 amino acids. V lost 0 bases and J 3 bases, leaving 13 bases between the germline ends. Here the CDR3 DNA reads TGTGCCAGCAGCGTAGGGTCAGAGGGGTACTACGAGCAGTACTTC. It translates to CASSVGSEGYYEQYF.

CDR3 sequence reads: CASRNTEAFF. CDR3 bases: TGTGCCAGCAGAAACACTGAAGCTTTCTTT. This chain joins TRBV6-1 and TRBJ1-1, with D unresolved. Germline V gives CDR1 MNHNS, CDR2 SASEGT. V was pared by 6 bases and J by 2 bases, with 1 base between. This CDR3 contains 10 residues.

This chain connects TRBV18 to TRBJ1-1; D might be TRBD1 (5 bases). The CDR3 runs to 14 residues. V gave up 4 bases and J gave up 3 bases, with 12 bases separating them. The germline CDR1 and CDR2 sequences are KGHSH and LQKENI. The CDR3 DNA reads as TGTGCCAGCTCACGGGACCTGCTGGACACTGAAGCTTTCTTT. Translating gives CASSRDLLDTEAFF.

V gene TRBV10-3 combines with J gene TRBJ1-5; D may be TRBD1 (6 bases). V lost 0 bases and J 1 base, leaving 25 bases between the germline ends. Per the germline V gene, CDR1 is ENHRY and CDR2 is SYGVKD. This CDR3 is built from 21 residues. DNA of the CDR3: TGTGCCATCAGTGAGTCCCCCCCCGGCAGGGGAATTGGTGCGAGCAATCAGCCCCAGCATTTT. Encoded protein: CAISESPPGRGIGASNQPQHF.

The rearrangement uses TRBV7-9 and TRBJ1-2, with TRBD1 matching over 7 bases. Germline V gives CDR1 SEHNR, CDR2 FQNEAQ (reference sequence). The CDR3 runs 15 residues. J gave up 1 base and V 4 bases, and 6 bases lay outside the gene matches. The DNA for the CDR3 is TGTGCCAGCAGCTCCTGGGACAGTGGTAACTATGGCTACACCTTC. Translation gives CASSSWDSGNYGYTF.

This clone has a single count. This chain uses TRBV11-2 with TRBJ2-7; 11 bases fit TRBD2. Germline trimming cut 5 bases from V and 3 bases from J; bases unmatched to any gene: 12. The CDR3 is made up of 17 amino acids. The V gene's germline CDR1 is SGHAT and CDR2 FQNNGV. DNA for the CDR3: TGTGCCAGCAGCCAAAAAAAGACTAGCGGGAATATCTACGAGCAGTACTTC. It is translated as CASSQKKTSGNIYEQYF. Using reference TRBV11-2 and TRBJ2-7 for the parts outside the CDR3, the full variable domain is EAGVAQSPRYKIIEKRQSVAFWCNPISGHATLYWYQQILGQGPKLLIQFQNNGVVDDSQLPKDRFSAERLKGVDSTLKIQPAKLEDSAVYLCASSQKKTSGNIYEQYFGPGTRLTVT.

The genes are TRBV6-5 and TRBJ1-3; D possibly corresponds to TRBD1 (6 bases). CDR3 length: 16 residues. Germline values: CDR1 MNHEY, CDR2 SVGAGI. The V end lost 4 bases, the J end lost 0 bases, and 13 bases lay between the germline ends. The CDR3 loop is CASSLVGHSSGNTIYF. CDR3 coding DNA: TGTGCCAGCAGTTTGGTGGGACACTCCTCTGGAAACACCATATATTTT.

In its sample, this clone is hyperexpanded (1% or more). The chain uses TRBV19 and TRBJ2-6; D gene ambiguous. The CDR3 has 15 residues. V gave up 0 bases and J gave up 0 bases, with 3 bases separating them. Germline CDR1 reads LNHDA; CDR2 reads SQIVND (reference sequence). This CDR3 reads CASSIDNSGANVLTF. The CDR3 nucleotides are TGTGCCAGTAGTATAGACAACTCTGGGGCCAACGTCCTGACTTTC.

V is TRBV6-5 and J is TRBJ1-3; no definite D call. CDR1 MNHEY and CDR2 SVGAGI come from the germline V gene. The CDR3 loop spans 16 amino acids. Trimming took off 0 bases at V and 1 base at J, with 10 bases between the two ends. CDR3 region: CASSYSPPESGNTIYF. CDR3 sequence (DNA): TGTGCCAGCAGTTACTCACCGCCCGAATCTGGAAACACCATATATTTT.

This clone was observed once. This chain joins TRBV28 and TRBJ1-5, with D possibly TRBD1 on 5 matching bases. The CDR3 extends over 14 amino acids. Germline CDR1 and CDR2: MDHEN and SYDVKM. The germline V and J ends were trimmed by 8 bases and 3 bases, with 14 bases remaining between them. Written as DNA, the CDR3 is TGTGCCAGCCTGAGTACAGGATCCAATCAGCCCCAGCATTTT. Its translation: CASLSTGSNQPQHF.

The chain links TRBV30 to TRBJ1-5; D may be TRBD1 (6 bases). This CDR3 is 15 amino acids long. Trimming removed 2 bases from V and 1 base from J, with 12 bases in between. Per germline, CDR1 GTSNPN and CDR2 SVGIG (reference sequence). The CDR3 region is CAWSRTGISNQPQHF. DNA of the CDR3: TGTGCCTGGAGTCGAACAGGGATCAGCAATCAGCCCCAGCATTTT.

CDR3 region: CASSFATGQPYGYTF. CDR3 bases: TGTGCCAGCAGCTTTGCAACGGGACAACCCTATGGCTACACCTTC. This sequence joins TRBV7-8 and TRBJ1-2; D might be TRBD1 (6 bases). Trimming stripped 3 bases from V and 4 bases from J, with 15 bases between. The germline CDR1 and CDR2 sequences are SGHVS and FQNEAQ. CDR3 length equals 15 residues.

The genes are TRBV18 and TRBJ1-1; D remains unclear. Germline lookup yields CDR1 KGHSH and CDR2 LQKENI. This CDR3 is 14 amino acids long. V gave up 0 bases and J gave up 0 bases, with 5 bases separating them. This CDR3 is CASSPPGVNTEAFF. DNA for the CDR3: TGTGCCAGCTCACCACCGGGAGTGAACACTGAAGCTTTCTTT.

The J gene is TRBJ2-7, the V gene TRBV7-8; 7 bases agree with TRBD1. V trimming: 1 base; J trimming: 2 bases; junction bases outside the gene matches: 5. CDR1 SGHVS and CDR2 FQNEAQ come from the germline V gene. This CDR3 contains 15 residues. The CDR3 is CASSLEQGPTYEQYF. Here the CDR3 DNA reads TGTGCCAGCAGCTTAGAACAGGGGCCTACCTACGAGCAGTACTTC.

This rearrangement joins TRBV28 to TRBJ1-2, with TRBD1 matching over 7 bases. V lost 10 bases to trimming and J lost 6 bases; unmatched junction nucleotides: 5. CDR1 MDHEN and CDR2 SYDVKM come from the germline V gene. This CDR3 region has 11 residues. DNA of the CDR3: TGTGCCACGACTACAGGGGATGGCTACACCTTC. It translates to CATTTGDGYTF.

V and J are TRBV30 and TRBJ2-7; 7 positions match TRBD2. This CDR3 contains 13 residues. Germline lookup yields CDR1 GTSNPN and CDR2 SVGIG (reference sequence). V lost 7 bases and J lost 6; bases outside the gene matches: 12. This CDR3 is CALRLERDAEQYF. The CDR3 nucleotides are TGTGCCTTACGTCTTGAGCGGGACGCCGAGCAGTACTTC.

The CDR3 sequence is CASSEDGRGYGYTF. As DNA, the CDR3 is TGCGCCAGCAGTGAGGACGGTAGAGGGTATGGCTACACCTTC. The V gene is TRBV10-1, the J gene TRBJ1-2; D gene unclear. Per the germline V gene, CDR1 is WNHNN and CDR2 is SYGVQD (reference sequence). The CDR3 runs 14 residues. The V end was cut by 2 bases, the J end by 5 bases, with 12 bases between.

The rearrangement joins TRBV4-2 to TRBJ1-1; D is uncertain. V was trimmed by 4 bases and J by 1 base, leaving 4 bases between them. Per germline, CDR1 LGHNA and CDR2 YNFKEQ. There are 12 residues in the CDR3. The CDR3 protein is CASSLGNTEAFF. The CDR3 nucleotides are TGTGCCAGCAGCCTCGGGAACACTGAAGCTTTCTTT.

This clone was detected a few times. V is TRBV6-1 and J is TRBJ1-1, with 7 bases matching TRBD1. J lost 5 bases, V lost 5 bases, and 5 bases had no gene match. Per the germline V gene, CDR1 is MNHNS and CDR2 is SASEGT. This CDR3 has 13 residues. The chain's CDR3 is CASSQGGATEAFF. CDR3 in DNA: TGTGCCAGCAGTCAGGGGGGGGCGACTGAAGCTTTCTTT.

The gene calls are TRBV13 and TRBJ2-7; 10 nucleotides match TRBD1. The germline gives CDR1 PRHDT, CDR2 FYEKMQ (reference sequence). Losses at the gene ends were 5 bases for V and 2 bases for J; bases not matched to a gene: 9. The CDR3 length is 16 residues. The CDR3 sequence is CASSQSAGTGAYEQYF. The CDR3 bases are TGTGCCAGCAGCCAAAGCGCCGGGACAGGGGCCTACGAGCAGTACTTC.

The chain combines TRBV6-5 with TRBJ2-7, with 7 bases matching TRBD1. CDR3 length: 14 amino acids. Looked up from germline, CDR1 is MNHEY and CDR2 is SVGAGI. The junction had 9 bases not matched to a gene; V was cut back by 8 bases and J by 2 bases. The CDR3 bases are TGTGCCAGCGCCCCGGGGCAGGGGGCCTACGAGCAGTACTTC. Encoded protein: CASAPGQGAYEQYF.

The chain combines TRBV7-9 with TRBJ2-7, with TRBD2 matching over 10 bases. The ends lost 5 bases at V and 5 bases at J; junction bases unmatched: 9. Germline V gene sequence: CDR1 SEHNR, CDR2 FQNEAQ (reference sequence). The length of the CDR3 is 15 residues. The CDR3 sequence is CASSRLSGRVDEQYF. DNA for the CDR3: TGTGCCAGCAGCCGACTAAGCGGGAGGGTAGACGAGCAGTACTTC.

The gene calls are TRBV2 and TRBJ2-7; no reliable D call. With 1 base removed from V and 4 bases from J, the gap between germline ends came to 2 bases. Germline loops: CDR1 SNHLY, CDR2 FYNNEI. CDR3 length: 11 residues. CDR3 region: CASSEGYEQYF. In DNA, the CDR3 is TGTGCCAGCAGTGAAGGGTACGAGCAGTACTTC.